Presented here are 32 T cell receptor beta chains from one specimen sequenced in a study of blood T cell repertoires in COVID-19. Clones were sequenced by immunoSEQ multiplex PCR, and TCRdb holds only the in-frame ones, with some missing. Of about 320,000 clones listed, approximately 89% are singletons. Sample: peripheral blood. Every receptor here comes from a woman under 40 with COVID-19, enrolled during active disease.

The chain combines TRBV28 with TRBJ1-1, with 9 bases identical to TRBD1. The V gene's germline CDR1 is MDHEN and CDR2 SYDVKM. The CDR3 covers 14 residues. The V segment lost 6 bases and the J segment 2 bases; nucleotides outside the gene matches: 4. As DNA, the CDR3 is TGTGCCAGCAGGGCACAGGGGGCAAACACTGAAGCTTTCTTT. It is translated as CASRAQGANTEAFF.

V is TRBV7-8 and J is TRBJ2-5, with a weak D call TRBD2 (6 bases). With 1 base removed from V and 9 bases from J, the gap between germline ends came to 9 bases. The CDR3 extends over 12 amino acids. Per the germline V gene, CDR1 is SGHVS and CDR2 is FQNEAQ. The CDR3 sequence is CASSLVGGSQYF. CDR3 nucleotide sequence: TGTGCCAGCAGCTTAGTCGGGGGTTCCCAGTACTTC.

The chain recombines TRBV5-1 with TRBJ2-2; the match to TRBD1 covers 8 bases. Germline-derived CDR1 and CDR2 are SGHRS and YFSETQ. The J segment lost 3 bases and the V segment lost 9 bases, leaving 7 bases of the junction unmatched. The CDR3 contains 14 residues. The CDR3 DNA sequence: TGCGCCACCAGAACAGGGGGTGACACCGGGGAGCTGTTTTTT. It codes for CATRTGGDTGELFF. Full variable domain (outside the CDR3, taken from reference TRBV5-1 and TRBJ2-2): KAGVTQTPRYLIKTRGQQVTLSCSPISGHRSVSWYQQTPGQGLQFLFEYFSETQRNKGNFPGRFSGRQFSNSRSEMNVSTLELGDSALYLCATRTGGDTGELFFGEGSRLTVL.

V usage is TRBV29-1 and J usage is TRBJ1-3; D may be TRBD1 (5 bases). Trimming shortened V by 7 bases and J by 0 bases, and 13 bases separated the two germline ends. CDR3 length: 14 residues. In germline, CDR1 is SQVTM, CDR2 ANQGSEA. CDR3 coding DNA: TGCAGCGCAGTAGAGACAGCCTCTGGAAACACCATATATTTT. The encoded protein is CSAVETASGNTIYF. Looking up the rest from reference TRBV29-1 and TRBJ1-3 gives the full variable domain: SAVISQKPSRDICQRGTSLTIQCQVDSQVTMMFWYRQQPGQSLTLIATANQGSEATYESGFVIDKFPISRPNLTFSTLTVSNMSPEDSSIYLCSAVETASGNTIYFGEGSWLTVV.

This clone was picked up many times. The gene calls are TRBV5-1 and TRBJ2-1; D ambiguous. From germline, CDR1 is SGHRS and CDR2 YFSETQ. The CDR3 contains 13 residues. Deletions cut 0 bases from V and 7 bases from J, with 8 bases between. Written as DNA, the CDR3 is TGCGCCAGCAGCTTGGCTACAGAAAATGAGCAGTTCTTC. Amino acid sequence: CASSLATENEQFF.

The chain combines TRBV4-1 with TRBJ1-1; maybe TRBD1 (5 bases). The V gene lost 3 bases and the J gene lost 1 base, with 12 bases spanning the gap. Per germline, CDR1 MGHRA and CDR2 YSYEKL. This CDR3 spans 15 amino acids. This CDR3 is CASSHLTGGNTEAFF. The CDR3 DNA reads as TGCGCCAGCAGCCATCTAACGGGGGGGAACACTGAAGCTTTCTTT.

V gene TRBV25-1 combines with J gene TRBJ2-1; D possibly corresponds to TRBD1 (6 bases). Trimming pared 6 bases from V and 4 bases from J, leaving 19 bases between. The CDR3 has 16 amino acids. Looked up from germline, CDR1 is MGHDK and CDR2 is SYGVNS. DNA of the CDR3: TGTGCCAGCAGCGACACGTGGCCGGGACAATACAATGAGCAGTTCTTC. It specifies CASSDTWPGQYNEQFF.

The rearrangement links TRBV6-5 to TRBJ1-2, with 8 bases matching TRBD1. V gave up 6 bases and J gave up 8 bases; unmatched junction bases: 5. CDR1 and CDR2 (germline): MNHEY, SVGAGI. The CDR3 extends over 12 amino acids. The CDR3 DNA sequence: TGTGCCAGCAGATTTGGACAGGGAGGCTACACCTTC. It is translated as CASRFGQGGYTF.

The chain couples TRBV7-2 to TRBJ2-3, with 9 bases aligning to TRBD1. The ends lost 2 bases at V and 3 bases at J; junction bases unmatched: 9. The CDR3 totals 17 residues. Germline CDR1 and CDR2: SGHTA and FQGNSA. The CDR3 region is CASSLTLDRGGTDTQYF. The CDR3 DNA follows: TGTGCCAGCAGCTTAACCCTGGACAGGGGCGGAACAGATACGCAGTATTTT.

The genes are TRBV9 and TRBJ1-1, with D unresolved. This CDR3 contains 14 residues. Germline V gene sequence: CDR1 SGDLS, CDR2 YYNGEE. V was trimmed by 0 bases and J by 2 bases, leaving 8 bases between them. This CDR3 is CASSVAGSNTEAFF. The CDR3, as DNA: TGTGCCAGCAGCGTAGCTGGCAGTAACACTGAAGCTTTCTTT.

V gene TRBV6-5 combines with J gene TRBJ1-1, with D uncertain. Trimming shortened V by 5 bases and J by 7 bases, and 11 bases separated the two germline ends. The length of the CDR3 is 12 residues. Germline loops: CDR1 MNHEY, CDR2 SVGAGI. The CDR3 sequence: CASSQRVGEAFF. Here the CDR3 DNA reads TGTGCCAGCAGTCAGAGGGTGGGTGAAGCTTTCTTT.

The gene calls are TRBV10-2 and TRBJ1-2; D gene ambiguous. V lost 2 bases, J lost 4 bases, and 8 bases lay in between. The V gene's germline CDR1 is WSHSY and CDR2 SAAADI. CDR3 size: 13 residues. The CDR3 loop is CASSEQAAYGYTF. Here the CDR3 DNA reads TGCGCCAGCAGTGAGCAGGCTGCCTATGGCTACACCTTC.

This chain connects TRBV10-2 to TRBJ2-1; TRBD2 is a possible D gene (8 bases). CDR1 and CDR2 from the germline V gene are WSHSY and SAAADI. The CDR3 spans 15 residues. V lost 5 bases, J lost 8 bases, and 19 bases lay in between. Here the CDR3 DNA reads TGCGCCAGCAGTAGACAGGGAGCGGGGGTGGATGAGCAGTTCTTC. Its translation is CASSRQGAGVDEQFF.

This clone was observed a single time. The chain uses TRBV12-2 and TRBJ2-5; the D segment call TRBD2 is taken from the table without a DNA check. TRBV12-2 is recorded as a pseudogene. This CDR3 is built from 16 residues. The CDR3 spells CASRVSGGGGQETQYF. CDR3 coding DNA: TGTGCAAGTCGGGTTTCCGGGGGCGGGGGCCAAGAGACCCAGTACTTC.

The J gene is TRBJ2-5, the V gene TRBV19; 10 bases are shared with TRBD2. Germline CDR1 and CDR2: LNHDA and SQIVND (reference sequence). The V and J ends lost 1 base and 3 bases, in that order; junction bases with no gene match: 8. This CDR3 comprises 17 residues. CDR3 sequence reads: CASSIVRWSGGEETQYF. CDR3 nucleotide sequence: TGTGCCAGTAGTATAGTACGATGGAGCGGGGGGGAAGAGACCCAGTACTTC.

This chain joins TRBV7-9 and TRBJ1-1; D is unresolved. CDR1 and CDR2 from the germline V gene are SEHNR and FQNEAQ (reference sequence). The CDR3 runs 15 residues. V gave up 5 bases and J gave up 1 base, with 14 bases separating them. This CDR3 is CASSPRNSQNTEAFF. The CDR3 nucleotides read TGTGCCAGCAGCCCCCGGAACAGTCAGAACACTGAAGCTTTCTTT.

As concerns this clone: Other DNA sequences in the sample encode the same CDR3. The chain links TRBV9 to TRBJ2-7, with 7 bases fitting TRBD2. The CDR3 covers 13 residues. Losses at the gene ends were 3 bases for V and 2 bases for J; bases not matched to a gene: 2. Germline CDR1 and CDR2: SGDLS and YYNGEE. CDR3 DNA: TGTGCCAGCAGCGCGGGGGGTCCCTACGAGCAGTACTTC. Its protein is CASSAGGPYEQYF.

This chain connects TRBV19 to TRBJ1-5, with 7 bases matching TRBD1. CDR1 is LNHDA, CDR2 SQIVND, per germline (reference sequence). V gave up 3 bases and J gave up 0 bases; unmatched junction bases: 5. The CDR3 loop spans 16 amino acids. The chain's CDR3 is CASSIRQGFSNQPQHF. The CDR3, as DNA: TGTGCCAGTAGTATTCGACAGGGCTTTAGCAATCAGCCCCAGCATTTT.

The chain links TRBV19 to TRBJ2-7; perhaps TRBD1 as D (5 bases). V lost 3 bases to trimming and J lost 3 bases, with 12 bases between them. CDR3 length equals 14 residues. CDR1 is LNHDA, CDR2 SQIVND, per germline (reference sequence). CDR3 sequence: CASSMGLEHYEQYF. In nucleotides, the CDR3 is TGTGCCAGTAGTATGGGGCTGGAGCACTACGAGCAGTACTTC. The complete variable domain, with remaining parts taken from reference TRBV19 and TRBJ2-7, reads DGGITQSPKYLFRKEGQNVTLSCEQNLNHDAMYWYRQDPGQGLRLIYYSQIVNDFQKGDIAEGYSVSREKKESFPLTVTSAQKNPTAFYLCASSMGLEHYEQYFGPGTRLTVT.

The chain uses TRBV2 and TRBJ2-5, with TRBD1 as a possible D gene (5 bases). The V end lost 1 base, the J end lost 5 bases, and 14 bases lay between the germline ends. Germline lookup yields CDR1 SNHLY and CDR2 FYNNEI. The CDR3 spans 15 residues. The DNA for the CDR3 is TGTGCCAGCAGTGAAGAGGGGTCAAGGCGGGAGACCCAGTACTTC. Translation: CASSEEGSRRETQYF.

J is TRBJ1-2 and V is TRBV3-1 (or the pseudogene TRBV3-2); 11 positions match TRBD1. J gave up 2 bases and V 4 bases, and 3 bases lay outside the gene matches. Germline CDR1 is LGHDT and CDR2 is YNNKEL (reference sequence). The CDR3 loop spans 15 amino acids. CDR3 sequence: CASSPRDRGNYGYTF. CDR3 DNA sequence: TGTGCCAGCAGCCCTCGGGACAGGGGGAACTATGGCTACACCTTC.

This chain joins TRBV30 and TRBJ1-2; D remains unclear. There are 13 residues in the CDR3. Between the trimmed V and J ends, which lost 3 bases and 5 bases, there was a span of 13 bases. CDR1 is GTSNPN and CDR2 is SVGIG in the germline V gene (reference sequence). CDR3 sequence (DNA): TGTGCCTGGAGCGTACAAAACCCATATGGCTACACCTTC. Amino acids: CAWSVQNPYGYTF.

The CDR3 here is CASRLQGAGETQYF. CDR3 sequence (DNA): TGTGCCAGCAGGCTTCAGGGGGCGGGAGAGACCCAGTACTTC. The chain carries TRBV6-5 and TRBJ2-5, with 8 bases matching TRBD1. V lost 6 bases and J lost 4; bases outside the gene matches: 7. CDR3 length equals 14 residues. Germline CDR1 reads MNHEY; CDR2 reads SVGAGI.

This chain joins TRBV7-9 and TRBJ1-2; no firm D call. Germline lookup yields CDR1 SEHNR and CDR2 FQNEAQ (reference sequence). This CDR3 has 14 residues. Between the trimmed V and J ends, which lost 5 bases and 4 bases, there was a span of 14 bases. The CDR3 protein is CASSPQTAGYGYTF. CDR3 nucleotides: TGTGCCAGCAGCCCTCAGACTGCGGGCTATGGCTACACCTTC. The entire variable domain, with the rest obtained from reference TRBV7-9 and TRBJ1-2, is as follows: DTGVSQNPRHKITKRGQNVTFRCDPISEHNRLYWYRQTLGQGPEFLTYFQNEAQLEKSRLLSDRFSAERPKGSFSTLEIQRTEQGDSAMYLCASSPQTAGYGYTFGSGTRLTVV.

This clone was seen more than once but under ten times. The rearrangement uses TRBV5-1 and TRBJ2-1, with D possibly TRBD2 on 6 matching bases. The ends were cut back, 1 base at V and 7 bases at J, with 15 bases in the middle. Germline CDR1 and CDR2: SGHRS and YFSETQ. The CDR3 contains 15 residues. CDR3 in amino acids: CASSLSARAGNEQFF. The DNA for the CDR3 is TGCGCCAGCAGCTTGTCGGCCAGGGCGGGGAATGAGCAGTTCTTC.

The rearrangement joins TRBV11-2 to TRBJ2-1, with TRBD2 as a possible D gene (5 bases). There are 12 residues in the CDR3. Germline assignment: CDR1 SGHAT and CDR2 FQNNGV. V was cut by 3 bases and J by 6 bases, with 6 bases left in between. Here the CDR3 reads CASSFGGNEQFF. In DNA form, the CDR3 reads TGTGCCAGCAGCTTCGGAGGCAATGAGCAGTTCTTC.

This rearrangement joins TRBV28 to TRBJ2-1; 11 bases are a match to TRBD2. V lost 5 bases and J lost 4; bases outside the gene matches: 4. CDR1 is MDHEN and CDR2 is SYDVKM in the germline V gene. The CDR3 sequence is 15 residues long. CDR3 DNA: TGTGCCAGCAGTAGTAGCGGGGGGGCATACAATGAGCAGTTCTTC. Translating gives CASSSSGGAYNEQFF.

This chain uses TRBV4-1 with TRBJ1-2; D may be TRBD1 (5 bases). Germline-derived CDR1 and CDR2 are MGHRA and YSYEKL. Trimming took off 2 bases at V and 8 bases at J, with 18 bases between the two ends. The CDR3 runs to 15 residues. As DNA, the CDR3 is TGCGCCAGCAGCCAACGACAACGGGGGTCATTCGGCTACACCTTC. Residues: CASSQRQRGSFGYTF.

This clone has a handful of counts. J is TRBJ2-1 and V is TRBV11-2, with TRBD2 identical over 9 bases. Germline lookup yields CDR1 SGHAT and CDR2 FQNNGV. The CDR3 consists of 16 residues. Losses at the gene ends were 5 bases for V and 6 bases for J; bases not matched to a gene: 11. CDR3 bases: TGTGCCAGCAGCCGAACGTACCTAGCGGGGTCCAATGAGCAGTTCTTC. Its protein is CASSRTYLAGSNEQFF.

The chain couples TRBV5-5 to TRBJ2-5, with TRBD2 as a possible D gene (5 bases). V was cut by 4 bases and J by 1 base, with 14 bases left in between. CDR3 size: 15 residues. CDR1 is SGHKS, CDR2 YYEKEE, per germline (reference sequence). Written as DNA, the CDR3 is TGTGCCAGCAGCCGAGGCCGGGGAAGCCAAGAGACCCAGTACTTC. It is translated as CASSRGRGSQETQYF.

This chain joins TRBV13 and TRBJ2-5; the match to TRBD2 covers 9 bases. With 7 bases clipped from V and 2 bases from J, the junction kept 8 bases outside the gene matches. The germline V gene has CDR1 PRHDT and CDR2 FYEKMQ (reference sequence). This CDR3 spans 15 amino acids. The CDR3 is CASTQRAGGQETQYF. CDR3 in DNA: TGTGCCAGCACCCAGAGAGCGGGGGGTCAAGAGACCCAGTACTTC.

The V call is TRBV28, the J call TRBJ1-2; D possibly corresponds to TRBD1 (5 bases). Germline CDR1 reads MDHEN; CDR2 reads SYDVKM. V shed 7 bases and J shed 0 bases, with 18 bases lying between them. This CDR3 has 16 residues. CDR3 sequence: CASIPLGDLANYGYTF. DNA of the CDR3: TGTGCCAGCATTCCTCTAGGGGATTTAGCTAACTATGGCTACACCTTC.